These 26 T cell receptor beta chains share one sample of origin, sequenced in a study of spatial heterogeneity in lung cancer. Whole-study results and caveats: Tumoral mutation counts were tracked by counts of expanded intratumoral alpha and beta TCRs.

Time point indicated: sample taken at primary tumor resection. TCRdb re-analysed the 5' RACE reads in MiXCR, keeping a single row per CDR3 protein. Here the sample spans 9,000 to 10,000 distinct CDR3 sequences, around an eighth being singletons. The antigens of these receptors remain unknown. The input for sequencing was lung tumor tissue, taken at surgery. The receptors here all came from a male donor with early-stage non-small cell lung cancer.

In this sample, this clonotype turned up many times. Because this beta chain is a stray read in a library intended to capture alpha chains, its abundance should not be given much weight. The CDR3 bases are TGCAGTGCCCGATTTGGGGCGACACTGGGTGAGCAGTTCTTC. This codes for CSARFGATLGEQFF. V gene TRBV20-1 combines with J gene TRBJ2-1; a weak D match, TRBD1 (5 bases). V was clipped by 6 bases and J by 9 bases, with 21 bases between them. The CDR3 covers 14 residues. Per the germline V gene, CDR1 is DFQATT and CDR2 is SNEGSKA (reference sequence).

This clonotype was seen ten or more times. Being off target in a library aimed at alpha chains, this beta chain has a size of little meaning. The rearrangement joins TRBV5-1 to TRBJ2-7; unclear D gene. The germline V gene has CDR1 SGHRS and CDR2 YFSETQ. This CDR3 has 9 residues. V dropped 3 bases and J dropped 5 bases, with 0 bases sitting between them. CDR3 sequence: CASSYEQYF. For the CDR3, the DNA is TGCGCCAGCAGCTACGAGCAGTACTTC.

This clonotype has a count of ten or more. This beta chain represents an off-target read in a library built for alpha chains; its size is of limited meaning. The rearrangement uses TRBV7-3 and TRBJ1-1; 7 nucleotides line up with TRBD1. This CDR3 region has 13 residues. Losses at the gene ends were 5 bases for V and 3 bases for J; bases not matched to a gene: 3. Germline V gene data show CDR1 as SGHTA and CDR2 as FQGTGA. The chain's CDR3 is CASSPQGDTEAFF. The CDR3 DNA sequence: TGTGCCAGCAGCCCTCAGGGGGACACTGAAGCTTTCTTT.

This clonotype was detected many times. In a library made to pick up alpha chains, this beta chain is a stray read with a size that means little. The V call is TRBV7-8, the J call TRBJ1-5, with D unresolved. This CDR3 has 15 amino acids. Germline CDR1 is SGHVS and CDR2 is FQNEAQ. The V end was cut by 2 bases, the J end by 5 bases, with 13 bases between. CDR3 sequence reads: CASSLILARDQPQHF. In nucleotides, the CDR3 is TGTGCCAGCAGCTTAATTCTCGCAAGAGATCAGCCCCAGCATTTT.

In its sample, this clonotype is medium-sized. Found in a library prepared for alpha chains, this beta chain is an off-target read, and its abundance has little meaning. The rearrangement joins TRBV7-2 to TRBJ1-1; D remains ambiguous. V was trimmed by 1 base and J by 2 bases, leaving 8 bases between them. The CDR3 totals 14 residues. Germline values: CDR1 SGHTA, CDR2 FQGNSA. The chain's CDR3 is CASSLGVGNTEAFF. CDR3 sequence (DNA): TGTGCCAGCAGCTTAGGTGTCGGAAACACTGAAGCTTTCTTT.

Notes on this clonotype: This beta chain was picked up by a library intended for alpha chains and is off target, so its count carries little meaning. This chain links TRBV28 with TRBJ1-2; D not resolved. Germline loops: CDR1 MDHEN, CDR2 SYDVKM. V shed 5 bases and J shed 3 bases, with 10 bases lying between them. The CDR3 loop spans 13 amino acids. In nucleotides, the CDR3 is TGTGCCAGCAGTCCCCCAGGCTACTATGGCTACACCTTC. As protein: CASSPPGYYGYTF.

This clonotype showed up many times. In a library made to pick up alpha chains, this beta chain is a stray read with a size that means little. This chain uses TRBV24-1 with TRBJ2-7, with D possibly matching TRBD2 (5 bases). The germline V gene has CDR1 KGHDR and CDR2 SFDVKD. There are 14 residues in the CDR3. Between the trimmed V and J ends, which lost 2 bases and 0 bases, there was a span of 7 bases. CDR3 in DNA: TGTGCCACCAGTGATTCGACTAACTCCTACGAGCAGTACTTC. It codes for CATSDSTNSYEQYF.

This clonotype was detected ten times or more. Found in a library prepared for alpha chains, this beta chain is an off-target read, and its abundance has little meaning. This chain uses TRBV29-1 with TRBJ2-1, with TRBD2 identical over 11 bases. This CDR3 is 16 amino acids long. Germline-derived CDR1 and CDR2 are SQVTM and ANQGSEA. Losses at the gene ends were 8 bases for V and 7 bases for J; bases not matched to a gene: 16. The CDR3, as DNA: TGCAGCTCTCAAGGAGCTAGCGGGAGGCCGGAGAATGAGCAGTTCTTC. Its translation: CSSQGASGRPENEQFF.

This clonotype was seen a handful of times. This beta chain is a stray read from a library made for alpha chains; its abundance is not meaningful. V is TRBV7-2 and J is TRBJ2-3; D tentatively fits TRBD1 or TRBD2 (5 bases each). Germline V CDR1 and CDR2: SGHTA, FQGNSA. CDR3 size: 15 residues. The CDR3 region has the DNA TGTGTCAGACTACACCGGGACCGACAAACAGATACGCAGTATTTT. Protein: CVRLHRDRQTDTQYF.

Concerning this clonotype itself: Little can be read into the size of this beta chain, an off-target read in a library designed for alpha chains. The rearrangement links TRBV12-3 or TRBV12-4 to TRBJ2-2; the D is unclear. This CDR3 spans 14 amino acids. V was trimmed by 1 base and J by 7 bases, leaving 10 bases between them. In DNA, the CDR3 is TGTGCCAGCAGTTTAGGTGGCAGGCACGGGGAGCTGTTTTTT. It specifies CASSLGGRHGELFF.

This clonotype has more than one count but fewer than ten. Because the library targeted alpha chains, this beta chain is an off-target read whose size means little. CDR3 region: CSARATGETNYGYTF. In DNA form, the CDR3 reads TGCAGTGCTAGAGCGACAGGGGAGACTAACTATGGCTACACCTTC. The chain recombines TRBV20-1 with TRBJ1-2, with 8 bases matching TRBD1. CDR3 length: 15 residues. Per germline, CDR1 DFQATT and CDR2 SNEGSKA (reference sequence). The V and J ends lost 1 base and 0 bases, in that order; junction bases with no gene match: 4.

This clonotype has at least ten counts. A library made for alpha chains picked up this beta chain off target, so its size means little. The rearrangement joins TRBV9 to TRBJ2-1; D is possibly TRBD1 (6 bases). The V gene's germline CDR1 is SGDLS and CDR2 YYNGEE. The CDR3 runs 15 residues. V shed 4 bases and J shed 8 bases, with 19 bases lying between them. In DNA, the CDR3 is TGTGCCAGCAGCAGCGGACAGCTAAGTGCCGATGAGCAGTTCTTC. Its translation: CASSSGQLSADEQFF.

Many counts were recorded for this clonotype. This beta chain is an unintended read in a library built for alpha chains; its size means little. The gene calls are TRBV27 and TRBJ2-1; TRBD2 agrees at 13 bases. J was trimmed by 1 base and V by 6 bases; bases with no gene match: 9. Germline V gives CDR1 MNHEY, CDR2 SMNVEV (reference sequence). The CDR3 length is 18 residues. CDR3 sequence (DNA): TGTGCCAGCAGGCGGACTAGCGGGAGCTTCGAGTCCTACAATGAGCAGTTCTTC. This sequence encodes CASRRTSGSFESYNEQFF.

This clonotype was observed many times. This beta chain appears as a stray read in a library generated for alpha chains; its size is not informative. The V and J genes are TRBV28 and TRBJ2-6; D might be TRBD1 (6 bases). The CDR3 totals 15 residues. Trimming removed 4 bases at V and 2 bases at J, with 9 bases between. CDR1 is MDHEN and CDR2 is SYDVKM in the germline V gene. CDR3 bases: TGTGCCAGCAGTTCGGGACAAACTGGGGCCAACGTCCTGACTTTC. Amino acid sequence: CASSSGQTGANVLTF.

This clonotype was found many times. This beta chain represents an off-target read in a library built for alpha chains; its size is of limited meaning. CDR3 in amino acids: CASSFIGRKQYF. CDR3 DNA: TGTGCCAGCAGTTTTATCGGGCGAAAGCAGTACTTC. The genes are TRBV28 and TRBJ2-7; D gene unclear. Trimming left V 3 bases short and J 8 bases short, with 11 bases between. The germline CDR1 and CDR2 sequences are MDHEN and SYDVKM. The CDR3 consists of 12 residues.

This clonotype was observed many times. This beta chain turned up in a library designed for alpha chains; as an off-target read, its abundance says little. V gene TRBV6-1 combines with J gene TRBJ2-3, with 8 bases lining up with TRBD2. This CDR3 is built from 16 residues. Trimming at V came to 4 bases and at J to 2 bases, leaving 8 bases not matched to a gene. Per germline, CDR1 MNHNS and CDR2 SASEGT. CDR3 in DNA: TGTGCCAGCAGTGCCCAACTAGCGGATGCCACAGATACGCAGTATTTT. Protein product: CASSAQLADATDTQYF.

This clonotype was seen ten or more times. Within a library made for alpha chains, this beta chain is off target, and its count is uninformative. The CDR3 DNA sequence: TGTGCCAGCAGTTACGGACAGCAGACAACTAATGAAAAACTGTTTTTT. It translates to CASSYGQQTTNEKLFF. V usage is TRBV28 and J usage is TRBJ1-4; the D gene is possibly TRBD1 (6 bases). This CDR3 spans 16 amino acids. V lost 4 bases and J 0 bases, leaving 12 bases between the germline ends. Looked up from germline, CDR1 is MDHEN and CDR2 is SYDVKM.

By sample fraction, this clonotype is medium-sized. Since the library was made to target alpha chains, this beta chain is a stray read and its abundance is not meaningful. The chain joins TRBV7-8 to TRBJ2-7; 7 bases line up with TRBD1. Germline V CDR1 and CDR2: SGHVS, FQNEAQ. Trimming took 5 bases from V and 5 from J; bases not matched to a gene: 12. This CDR3 region has 15 residues. CDR3 residues: CASSRLGQQRDEQYF. For the CDR3, the DNA is TGTGCCAGCAGCAGGTTGGGACAGCAACGCGACGAGCAGTACTTC.

This clonotype came up many times. This beta chain slipped into a library made for alpha chains as a stray read, so its size is not meaningful. This sequence joins TRBV6-4 and TRBJ1-6; no definite D call. The CDR3 has 13 amino acids. Between the trimmed V and J ends, which lost 2 bases and 4 bases, there was a span of 3 bases. Per germline, CDR1 MRHNA and CDR2 SNTAGT. The CDR3 sequence is CASSDGYNSPLHF. The CDR3 nucleotides read TGTGCCAGCAGTGACGGGTATAATTCACCCCTCCACTTT.

For this clonotype: Being off target in a library aimed at alpha chains, this beta chain has a size of little meaning. This chain uses TRBV7-9 with TRBJ2-3, with TRBD1 matching over 7 bases. V lost 2 bases and J lost 2; bases outside the gene matches: 4. From germline, CDR1 is SEHNR and CDR2 FQNEAQ (reference sequence). The CDR3 runs 15 residues. The CDR3 loop is CASSLRQGVTDTQYF. In DNA form, the CDR3 reads TGTGCCAGCAGCTTACGACAGGGAGTCACAGATACGCAGTATTTT. Full variable domain (missing parts from reference TRBV7-9 and TRBJ2-3): DTGVSQNPRHKITKRGQNVTFRCDPISEHNRLYWYRQTLGQGPEFLTYFQNEAQLEKSRLLSDRFSAERPKGSFSTLEIQRTEQGDSAMYLCASSLRQGVTDTQYFGPGTRLTVL.

This clonotype was counted between two and nine times. The library was designed around alpha chains, so this beta chain is a stray read whose abundance carries little weight. The rearrangement uses TRBV2 and TRBJ2-5; the D gene is possibly TRBD1 (5 bases). Germline CDR1 and CDR2: SNHLY and FYNNEI. The ends were cut back, 4 bases at V and 7 bases at J, with 22 bases in the middle. The CDR3 is made up of 16 amino acids. In nucleotides, the CDR3 is TGTGCCAGCAGTGGGTTTTTGGACACCGGCTCATGGACCCAGTACTTC. This codes for CASSGFLDTGSWTQYF. The full variable domain, with the rest looked up from reference TRBV2 and TRBJ2-5, is EPEVTQTPSHQVTQMGQEVILRCVPISNHLYFYWYRQILGQKVEFLVSFYNNEISEKSEIFDDQFSVERPDGSNFTLKIRSTKLEDSAMYFCASSGFLDTGSWTQYFGPGTRLLVL.

This clonotype was counted ten times or more. This beta chain is an off-target read within a library intended for alpha chains, so its frequency means little. The chain recombines TRBV11-2 with TRBJ1-5; TRBD1 agrees at 11 bases. J was trimmed by 4 bases and V by 4 bases; bases with no gene match: 6. In germline, CDR1 is SGHAT, CDR2 FQNNGV. The CDR3 runs 16 residues. CDR3 in amino acids: CASSWGTGGQNQPQHF. The CDR3 nucleotides read TGTGCCAGCAGCTGGGGGACAGGGGGTCAGAATCAGCCCCAGCATTTT.

This clonotype is labeled medium-sized. This beta chain came through as a stray read in a library set up for alpha chains, and its size says little. Here the CDR3 reads CASSPGFSKHYEQYF. CDR3 DNA sequence: TGTGCCAGCAGTCCAGGGTTTTCGAAACACTACGAGCAGTACTTC. The genes are TRBV2 and TRBJ2-7; tentative D call: TRBD1 (5 bases). Germline CDR1 is SNHLY and CDR2 is FYNNEI. Trimming pared 5 bases from V and 3 bases from J, leaving 17 bases between. The CDR3 covers 15 residues.

About this clonotype: This beta chain appears as a stray read in a library generated for alpha chains; its size is not informative. The chain uses TRBV6-1 and TRBJ2-6, with 8 bases that match TRBD1. The V gene's germline CDR1 is MNHNS and CDR2 SASEGT. The CDR3 covers 15 residues. V trimming: 6 bases; J trimming: 0 bases; junction bases outside the gene matches: 1. Here the CDR3 reads CASRQGGSGANVLTF. The CDR3 nucleotides are TGTGCCAGCAGACAGGGGGGCTCTGGGGCCAACGTCCTGACTTTC.

This clonotype has ten or more counts. This beta chain turned up in a library designed for alpha chains; as an off-target read, its abundance says little. The chain links TRBV20-1 to TRBJ1-3; 9 bases agree with TRBD1. CDR1 and CDR2 from the germline V gene are DFQATT and SNEGSKA (reference sequence). Trimming removed 4 bases from V and 1 base from J; junction bases left unmatched: 2. The CDR3 totals 14 residues. CDR3 coding DNA: TGCAGTGCTACCGGGACAGGGTCTGGAAACACCATATATTTT. This encodes CSATGTGSGNTIYF.

This clonotype was counted ten times or more. The size of this beta chain means little, since it is a stray read in a library made for alpha chains. The J gene is TRBJ2-2, the V gene TRBV7-3; 10 bases map to TRBD2. The germline CDR1 and CDR2 sequences are SGHTA and FQGTGA. The CDR3 extends over 16 amino acids. Unmatched junction bases numbered 10, after V lost 5 bases and J lost 7 bases. CDR3 region: CASSPASGSLGGELFF. The CDR3 DNA sequence: TGTGCCAGCAGCCCCGCTAGCGGGAGTCTTGGCGGGGAGCTGTTTTTT.